This entry is about one T cell receptor (beta chain). The sample originates from a study of blood T cell repertoires in COVID-19. Assay used: immunoSEQ multiplex PCR; TCRdb lists only in-frame clones, some missing. The sample carries fewer than 250,000 clones, roughly 90% recorded once. Germline loops: CDR1 SGHNT, CDR2 YYREEE (reference sequence). This CDR3 comprises 15 residues. V was shortened by 2 bases and J by 4 bases, with 15 bases between the two germline ends. The chain joins TRBV5-4 to TRBJ2-5; possible D gene TRBD1, 6 bases. Sequenced: peripheral blood. This TCR was sampled from a middle-aged woman with acute or convalescent COVID-19. The CDR3 coding sequence is TGTGCCAGCAGCTTTGGACAGTCTCCGGGAGAGACCCAGTACTTC. Encoded protein: CASSFGQSPGETQYF.